In this sample, the clone carrying this TCR beta chain turned up a few times. The antigen is not known. These data come from a study of CD8 T cells in ankylosing spondylitis. Study-level findings and limits: Several highly homologous variants made up a TCR beta motif that seemed to typify ankylosing spondylitis blood. According to the report, clones linked to the disease were significantly enriched in matched synovial fluid samples taken from ankylosing spondylitis patients.

CDR3 size: 12 residues. CDR1 and CDR2 (germline): SEHNR, FQNEAQ (reference sequence). The ends were cut back, 1 base at V and 10 bases at J, with 8 bases in the middle. Libraries of TCR beta came from quantitative 5'-RACE with molecular barcodes. TCRdb recomputed calls from the 5' RACE reads with MiXCR, one row per CDR3 protein. The sample has over 25,000 distinct CDR3 sequences; 7.9% are singletons. The genes are TRBV7-9 and TRBJ2-1; tentative D call: TRBD1 (6 bases). This TCR was recovered from a male donor with ankylosing spondylitis or in good health (not recorded which). The specimen sequenced was blood. The CDR3 reads CASSLDRVEQFF. CDR3 in DNA: TGTGCCAGCAGCTTAGACAGGGTGGAGCAGTTCTTC.